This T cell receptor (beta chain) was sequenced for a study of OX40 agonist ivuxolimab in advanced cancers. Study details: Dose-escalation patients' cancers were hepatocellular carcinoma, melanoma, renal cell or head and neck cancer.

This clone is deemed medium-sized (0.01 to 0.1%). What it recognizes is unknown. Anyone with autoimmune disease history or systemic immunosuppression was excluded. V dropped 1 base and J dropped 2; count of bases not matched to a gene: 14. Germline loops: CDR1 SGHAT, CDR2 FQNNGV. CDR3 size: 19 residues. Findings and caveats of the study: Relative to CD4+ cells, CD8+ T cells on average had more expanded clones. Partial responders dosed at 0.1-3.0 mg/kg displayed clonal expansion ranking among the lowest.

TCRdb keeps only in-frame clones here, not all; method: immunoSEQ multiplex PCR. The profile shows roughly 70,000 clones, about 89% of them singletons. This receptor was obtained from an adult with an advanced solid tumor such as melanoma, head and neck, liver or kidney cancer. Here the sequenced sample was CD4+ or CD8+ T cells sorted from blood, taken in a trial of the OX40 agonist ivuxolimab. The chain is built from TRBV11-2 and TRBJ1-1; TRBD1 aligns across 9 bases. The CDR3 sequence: CASSLVSPGQGTKNTEAFF. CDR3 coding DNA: TGTGCCAGCAGCTTAGTTTCCCCGGGACAGGGAACAAAAAACACTGAAGCTTTCTTT.